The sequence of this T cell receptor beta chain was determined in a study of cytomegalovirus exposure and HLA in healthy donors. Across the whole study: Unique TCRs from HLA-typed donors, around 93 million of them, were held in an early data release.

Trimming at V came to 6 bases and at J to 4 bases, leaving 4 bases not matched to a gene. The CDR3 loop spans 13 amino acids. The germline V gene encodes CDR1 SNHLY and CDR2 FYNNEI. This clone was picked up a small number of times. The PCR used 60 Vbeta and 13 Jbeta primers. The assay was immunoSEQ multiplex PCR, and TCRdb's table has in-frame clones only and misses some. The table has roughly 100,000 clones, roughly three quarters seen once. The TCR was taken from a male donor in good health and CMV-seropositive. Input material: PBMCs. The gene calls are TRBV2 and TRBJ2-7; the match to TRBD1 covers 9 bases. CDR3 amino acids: CASRTDRGYEQYF. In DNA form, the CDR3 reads TGTGCCAGCAGGACGGACAGGGGTTACGAGCAGTACTTC.